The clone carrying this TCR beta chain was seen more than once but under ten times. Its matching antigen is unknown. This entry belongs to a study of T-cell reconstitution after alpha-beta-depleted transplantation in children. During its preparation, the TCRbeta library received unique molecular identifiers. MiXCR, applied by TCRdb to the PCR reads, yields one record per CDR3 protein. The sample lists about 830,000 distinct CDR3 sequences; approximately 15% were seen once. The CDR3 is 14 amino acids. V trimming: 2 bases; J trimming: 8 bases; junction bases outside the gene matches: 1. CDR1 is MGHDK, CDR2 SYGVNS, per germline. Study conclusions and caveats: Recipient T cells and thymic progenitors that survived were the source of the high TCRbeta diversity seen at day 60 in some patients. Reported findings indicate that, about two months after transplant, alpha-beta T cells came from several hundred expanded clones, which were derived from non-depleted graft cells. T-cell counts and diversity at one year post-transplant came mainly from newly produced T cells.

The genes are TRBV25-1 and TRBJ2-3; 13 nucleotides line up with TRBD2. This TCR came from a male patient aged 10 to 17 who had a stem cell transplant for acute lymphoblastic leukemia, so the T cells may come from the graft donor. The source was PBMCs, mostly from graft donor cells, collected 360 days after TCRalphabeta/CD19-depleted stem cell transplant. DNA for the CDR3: TGTGCCAGCAGTGAACGACTAGCGGGAGGTACGCAGTATTTT. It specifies CASSERLAGGTQYF.